This T cell receptor (beta chain) was obtained from a study of blood T cells in healthy people across ages. Study-level findings and limits: Since the PBMCs were unsorted, naive and antigen-experienced cells could not be conclusively compared.

This CDR3 has 13 residues. Germline lookup yields CDR1 LGHDT and CDR2 YNNKEL (reference sequence). The authors ran a second PCR of about 7 to 12 cycles using a sample-barcoded 5' primer and a J-beta primer mix. From the 5' RACE reads, TCRdb called clonotypes with MiXCR, one entry per CDR3 protein. The data show more than 700,000 distinct CDR3 sequences, 40% to 65% seen once. About this clonotype itself: As yet, its antigen is unknown.

The V and J genes are TRBV3-1 and TRBJ2-4; 11 positions match TRBD2. The DNA matches TRBJ2-5 better at its end, which makes the J call doubtful. The source is a man older than 75 in good health. Sequencing used blood. The CDR3 is CASRTSGKGTQYF. CDR3 bases: TGTGCCAGCAGGACTAGCGGGAAAGGGACCCAGTACTTC.